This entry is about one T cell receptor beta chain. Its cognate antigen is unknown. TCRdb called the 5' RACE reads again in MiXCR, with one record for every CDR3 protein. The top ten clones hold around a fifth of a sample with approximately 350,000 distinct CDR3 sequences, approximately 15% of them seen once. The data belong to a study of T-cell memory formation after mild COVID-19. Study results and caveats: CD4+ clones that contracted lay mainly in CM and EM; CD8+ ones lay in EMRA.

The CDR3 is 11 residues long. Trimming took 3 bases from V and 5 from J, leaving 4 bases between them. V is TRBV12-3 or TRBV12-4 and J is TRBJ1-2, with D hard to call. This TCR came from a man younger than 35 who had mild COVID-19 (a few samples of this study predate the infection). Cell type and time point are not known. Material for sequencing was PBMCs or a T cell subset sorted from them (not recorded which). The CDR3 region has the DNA TGTGCCAGCAGTTTCGGATATGGCTACACCTTC. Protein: CASSFGYGYTF.